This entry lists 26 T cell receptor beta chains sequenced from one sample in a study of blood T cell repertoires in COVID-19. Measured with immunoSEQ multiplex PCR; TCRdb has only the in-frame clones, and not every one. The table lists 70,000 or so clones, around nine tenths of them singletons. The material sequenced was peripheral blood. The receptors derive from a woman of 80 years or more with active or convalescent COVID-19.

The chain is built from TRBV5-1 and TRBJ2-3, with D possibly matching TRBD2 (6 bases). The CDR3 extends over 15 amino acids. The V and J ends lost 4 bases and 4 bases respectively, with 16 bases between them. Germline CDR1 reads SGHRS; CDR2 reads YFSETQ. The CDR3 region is CASSRVGGLADTQYF. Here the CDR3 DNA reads TGCGCCAGCAGCCGGGTGGGGGGTCTTGCAGATACGCAGTATTTT.

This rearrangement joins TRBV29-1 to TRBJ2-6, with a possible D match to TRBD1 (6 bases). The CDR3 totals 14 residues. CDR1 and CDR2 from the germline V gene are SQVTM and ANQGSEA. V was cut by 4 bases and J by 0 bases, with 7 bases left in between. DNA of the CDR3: TGCAGCGTTGGGGGGCGCTCTGGGGCCAACGTCCTGACTTTC. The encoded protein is CSVGGRSGANVLTF.

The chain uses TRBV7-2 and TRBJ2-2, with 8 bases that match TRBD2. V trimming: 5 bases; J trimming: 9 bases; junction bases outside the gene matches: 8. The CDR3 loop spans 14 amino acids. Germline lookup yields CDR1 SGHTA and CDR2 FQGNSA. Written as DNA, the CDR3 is TGTGCCAGCAGCGTACCCGGGGGGGTCCGGGAGCTGTTTTTT. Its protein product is CASSVPGGVRELFF.

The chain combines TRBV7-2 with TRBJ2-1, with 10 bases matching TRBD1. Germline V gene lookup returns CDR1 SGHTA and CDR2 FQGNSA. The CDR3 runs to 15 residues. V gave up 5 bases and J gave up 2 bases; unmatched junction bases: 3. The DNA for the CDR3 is TGTGCCAGCAGCCCGGACAGGGGGGCCTACAATGAGCAGTTCTTC. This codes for CASSPDRGAYNEQFF.

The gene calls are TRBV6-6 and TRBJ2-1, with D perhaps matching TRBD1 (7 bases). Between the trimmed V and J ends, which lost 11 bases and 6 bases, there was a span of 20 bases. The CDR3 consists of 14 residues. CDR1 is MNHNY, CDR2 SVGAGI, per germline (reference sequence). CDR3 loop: CAADDRAGRNEQFF. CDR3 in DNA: TGTGCCGCAGACGACAGGGCGGGGCGCAATGAGCAGTTCTTC.

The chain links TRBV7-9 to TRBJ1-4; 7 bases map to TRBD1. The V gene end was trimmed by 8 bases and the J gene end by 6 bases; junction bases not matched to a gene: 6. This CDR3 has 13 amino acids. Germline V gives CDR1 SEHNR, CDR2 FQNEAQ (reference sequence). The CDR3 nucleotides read TGTGCCAGCTGTATTACAGGGGATGAAAAACTGTTTTTT. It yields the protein CASCITGDEKLFF.

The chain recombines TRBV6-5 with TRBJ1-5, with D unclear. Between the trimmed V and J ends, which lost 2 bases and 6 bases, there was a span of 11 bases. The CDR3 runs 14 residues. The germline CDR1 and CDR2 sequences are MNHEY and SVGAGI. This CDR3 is CASSYEAGSQPQHF. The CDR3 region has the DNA TGTGCCAGCAGTTACGAGGCGGGGAGTCAGCCCCAGCATTTT.

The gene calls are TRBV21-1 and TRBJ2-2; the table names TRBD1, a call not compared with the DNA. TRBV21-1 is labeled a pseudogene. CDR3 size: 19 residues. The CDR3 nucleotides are TGTGCCAGCAGCCCGAAACAGGGACACATGGAATATAACACCGGGGAGCTGTTTTTT. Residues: CASSPKQGHMEYNTGELFF.

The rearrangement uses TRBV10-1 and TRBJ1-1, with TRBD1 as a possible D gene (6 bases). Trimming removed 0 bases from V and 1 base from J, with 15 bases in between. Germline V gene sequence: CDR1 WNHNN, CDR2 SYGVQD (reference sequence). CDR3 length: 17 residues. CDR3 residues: CASSESRGSGANTEAFF. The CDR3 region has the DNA TGCGCCAGCAGTGAGTCGAGGGGGTCAGGAGCGAACACTGAAGCTTTCTTT.

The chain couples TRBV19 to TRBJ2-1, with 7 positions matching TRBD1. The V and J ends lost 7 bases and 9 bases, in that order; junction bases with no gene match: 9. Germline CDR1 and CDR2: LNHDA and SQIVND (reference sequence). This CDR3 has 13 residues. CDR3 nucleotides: TGTGCCAGTAACAGGGGCTTCTCATCTGAGCAGTTCTTC. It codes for CASNRGFSSEQFF. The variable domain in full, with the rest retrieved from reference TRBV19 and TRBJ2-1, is DGGITQSPKYLFRKEGQNVTLSCEQNLNHDAMYWYRQDPGQGLRLIYYSQIVNDFQKGDIAEGYSVSREKKESFPLTVTSAQKNPTAFYLCASNRGFSSEQFFGPGTRLTVL.

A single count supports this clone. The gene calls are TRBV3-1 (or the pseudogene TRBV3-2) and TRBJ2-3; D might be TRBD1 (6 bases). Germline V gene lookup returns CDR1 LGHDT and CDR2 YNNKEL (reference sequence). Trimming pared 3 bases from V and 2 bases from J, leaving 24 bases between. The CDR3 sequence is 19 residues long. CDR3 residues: CASSQKGKLAGANTDTQYF. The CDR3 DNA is TGTGCCAGCAGCCAGAAGGGCAAGCTCGCAGGGGCTAACACAGATACGCAGTATTTT.

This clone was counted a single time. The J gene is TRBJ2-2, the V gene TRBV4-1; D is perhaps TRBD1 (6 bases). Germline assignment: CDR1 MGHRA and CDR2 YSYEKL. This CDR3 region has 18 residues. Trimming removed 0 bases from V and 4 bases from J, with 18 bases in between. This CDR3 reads CASSQEMGRGLATGELFF. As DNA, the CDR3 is TGCGCCAGCAGCCAAGAAATGGGCAGGGGTCTTGCCACCGGGGAGCTGTTTTTT.

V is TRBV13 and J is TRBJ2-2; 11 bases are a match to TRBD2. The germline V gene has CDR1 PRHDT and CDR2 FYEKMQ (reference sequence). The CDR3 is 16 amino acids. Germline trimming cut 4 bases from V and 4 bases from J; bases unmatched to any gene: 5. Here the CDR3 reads CASSYLAGGFTGELFF. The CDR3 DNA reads TGTGCCAGCAGCTATCTAGCGGGGGGTTTCACCGGGGAGCTGTTTTTT.

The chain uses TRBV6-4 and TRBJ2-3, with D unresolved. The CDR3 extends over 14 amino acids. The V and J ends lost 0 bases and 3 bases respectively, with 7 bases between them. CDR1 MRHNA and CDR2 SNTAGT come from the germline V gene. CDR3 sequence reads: CASSDSRRTDTQYF. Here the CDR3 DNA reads TGTGCCAGCAGTGACTCAAGGAGAACAGATACGCAGTATTTT.

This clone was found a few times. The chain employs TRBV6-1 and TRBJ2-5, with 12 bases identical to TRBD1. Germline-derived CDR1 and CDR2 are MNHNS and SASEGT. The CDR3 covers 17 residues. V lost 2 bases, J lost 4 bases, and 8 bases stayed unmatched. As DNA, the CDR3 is TGTGCCAGCAGTGAATTTTATGGGACAGGGGGCTTAGAGACCCAGTACTTC. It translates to CASSEFYGTGGLETQYF.

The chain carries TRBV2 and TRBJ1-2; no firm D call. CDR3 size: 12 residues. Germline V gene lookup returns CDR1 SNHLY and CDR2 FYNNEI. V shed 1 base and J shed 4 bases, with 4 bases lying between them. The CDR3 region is CASSEDSYGYTF. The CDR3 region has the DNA TGTGCCAGCAGTGAAGACAGCTATGGCTACACCTTC.

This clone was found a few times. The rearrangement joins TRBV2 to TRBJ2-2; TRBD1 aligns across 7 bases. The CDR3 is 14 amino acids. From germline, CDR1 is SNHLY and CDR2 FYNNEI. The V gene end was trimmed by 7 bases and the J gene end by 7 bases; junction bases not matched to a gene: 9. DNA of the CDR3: TGTGCCAGCATGCAGGCAGGGGGTTTCGGGGAGCTGTTTTTT. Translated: CASMQAGGFGELFF.

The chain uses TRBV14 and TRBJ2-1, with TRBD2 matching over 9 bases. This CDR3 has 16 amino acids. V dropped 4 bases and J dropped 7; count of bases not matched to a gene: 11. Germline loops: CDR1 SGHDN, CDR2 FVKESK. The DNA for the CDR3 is TGTGCCAGCAGCCGAAGAGCTAGCGGGGATAGAAATGAGCAGTTCTTC. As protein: CASSRRASGDRNEQFF.

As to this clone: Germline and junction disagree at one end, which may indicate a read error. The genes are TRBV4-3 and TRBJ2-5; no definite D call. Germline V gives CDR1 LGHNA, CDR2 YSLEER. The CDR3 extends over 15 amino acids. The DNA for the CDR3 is TGCGCCAGCAGCCAAGATTCCGGCCCAAGAGAGGCCCAGTACTTC. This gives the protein CASSQDSGPREAQYF.

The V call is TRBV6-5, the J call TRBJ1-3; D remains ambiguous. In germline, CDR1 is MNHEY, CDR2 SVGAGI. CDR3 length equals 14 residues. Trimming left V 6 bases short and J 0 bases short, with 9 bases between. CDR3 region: CASRVSSSGNTIYF. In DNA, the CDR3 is TGTGCCAGCAGAGTGTCGAGCTCTGGAAACACCATATATTTT.

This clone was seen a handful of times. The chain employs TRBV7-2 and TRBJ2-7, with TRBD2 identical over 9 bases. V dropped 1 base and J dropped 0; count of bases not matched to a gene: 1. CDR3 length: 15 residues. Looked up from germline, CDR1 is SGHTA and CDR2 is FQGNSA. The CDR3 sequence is CASSLGSGGSYEQYF. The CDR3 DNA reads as TGTGCCAGCAGCTTAGGTAGCGGGGGCTCCTACGAGCAGTACTTC.

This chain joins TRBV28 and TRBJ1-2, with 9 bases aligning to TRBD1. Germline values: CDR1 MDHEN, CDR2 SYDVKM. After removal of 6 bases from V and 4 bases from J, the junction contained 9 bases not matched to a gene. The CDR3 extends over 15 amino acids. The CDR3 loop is CASRKSGQGIYGYTF. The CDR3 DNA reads TGTGCCAGCAGAAAGTCGGGACAGGGAATCTATGGCTACACCTTC.

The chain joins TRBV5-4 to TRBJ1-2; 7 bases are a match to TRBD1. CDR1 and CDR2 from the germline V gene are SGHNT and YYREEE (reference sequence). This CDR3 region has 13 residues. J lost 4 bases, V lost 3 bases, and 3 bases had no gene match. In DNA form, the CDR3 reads TGTGCCAGCAGCTATGGACAGGCCTATGGCTACACCTTC. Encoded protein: CASSYGQAYGYTF.

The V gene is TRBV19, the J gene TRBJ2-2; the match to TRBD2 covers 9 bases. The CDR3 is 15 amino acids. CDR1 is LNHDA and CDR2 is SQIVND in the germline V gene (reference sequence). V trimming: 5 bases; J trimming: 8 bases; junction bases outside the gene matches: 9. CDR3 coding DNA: TGTGCCAGTAGTCCGCGCGGGGGGGCCCGGGGGGAGCTGTTTTTT. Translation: CASSPRGGARGELFF.

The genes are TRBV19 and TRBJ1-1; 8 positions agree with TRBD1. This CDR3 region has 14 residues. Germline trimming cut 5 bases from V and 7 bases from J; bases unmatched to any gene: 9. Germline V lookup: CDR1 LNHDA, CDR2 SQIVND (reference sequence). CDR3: CASSLQGVSSEAFF. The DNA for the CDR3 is TGTGCCAGTAGTCTACAGGGGGTCTCCAGTGAAGCTTTCTTT.

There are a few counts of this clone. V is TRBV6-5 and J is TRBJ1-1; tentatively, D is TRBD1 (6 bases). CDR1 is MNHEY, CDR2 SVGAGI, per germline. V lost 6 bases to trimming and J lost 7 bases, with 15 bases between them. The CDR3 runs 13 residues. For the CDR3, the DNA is TGTGCCAGCAGACCTCAGGGACAACTTGAAGCTTTCTTT. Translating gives CASRPQGQLEAFF.